The 29 T cell receptor beta chains below all came from one sample that was sequenced in a study of PD-L1 blockade in urothelial cancer. Profiling relied on immunoSEQ multiplex PCR, and the TCRdb table lists in-frame clones only, not all of them. Among tens of thousands of clones listed, 75% to 90% were seen once. The specimen was PBMCs, collected around atezolizumab (anti-PD-L1) treatment. These receptors originate from a woman between 65 and 79 years old with urothelial cancer.

The J gene is TRBJ2-5, the V gene TRBV5-1, with no clear D. The CDR3 has 16 amino acids. V was shortened by 5 bases and J by 0 bases, with 17 bases between the two germline ends. Germline values: CDR1 SGHRS, CDR2 YFSETQ. CDR3 in amino acids: CASSTLSLRYQETQYF. In nucleotides, the CDR3 is TGCGCCAGCAGTACTCTGAGTCTCAGGTACCAAGAGACCCAGTACTTC.

The rearrangement uses TRBV7-9 and TRBJ1-1, with TRBD1 as a possible D gene (5 bases). This CDR3 spans 15 amino acids. Trimming pared 11 bases from V and 5 bases from J, leaving 24 bases between. Germline CDR1 reads SEHNR; CDR2 reads FQNEAQ (reference sequence). CDR3 region: CAVGGGKVVGTEAFF. The CDR3 DNA follows: TGTGCCGTGGGGGGTGGGAAGGTTGTGGGAACTGAAGCTTTCTTT.

This clone was picked up a small number of times. The sample holds other DNA sequences that translate to the same CDR3. The rearrangement joins TRBV5-6 to TRBJ2-7; 8 bases map to TRBD1. The CDR3 has 14 residues. Germline V gives CDR1 SGHDT, CDR2 YYEEEE. V lost 2 bases and J lost 4; bases outside the gene matches: 5. CDR3: CASSLGQGRYEQYF. DNA of the CDR3: TGTGCCAGCAGCTTAGGACAGGGAAGGTACGAGCAGTACTTC.

This clone was counted once. V gene TRBV9 combines with J gene TRBJ2-1; 9 nucleotides line up with TRBD1. Germline V gene sequence: CDR1 SGDLS, CDR2 YYNGEE. J lost 5 bases, V lost 3 bases, and 6 bases had no gene match. The CDR3 loop spans 15 amino acids. For the CDR3, the DNA is TGTGCCAGCAGCGCCGGGACAGGGTGGGACAATGAGCAGTTCTTC. Its translation: CASSAGTGWDNEQFF.

This chain uses TRBV7-3 with TRBJ1-2, with 11 positions matching TRBD1. This CDR3 is built from 14 residues. Germline loops: CDR1 SGHTA, CDR2 FQGTGA. Unmatched junction bases numbered 5, after V lost 3 bases and J lost 8 bases. The CDR3 bases are TGTGCCAGCAGCTTTCGGACAGGGGGCTTCGGCTACACCTTC. The encoded protein is CASSFRTGGFGYTF.

The chain combines TRBV2 with TRBJ2-1; 10 bases agree with TRBD2. The germline V gene encodes CDR1 SNHLY and CDR2 FYNNEI. The CDR3 totals 17 residues. The V gene end was trimmed by 3 bases and the J gene end by 8 bases; junction bases not matched to a gene: 13. CDR3 coding DNA: TGTGCCAGCAGTGACGCCCCTGGGGGTAGCGGGAGGTATGAGCAGTTCTTC. Amino acids: CASSDAPGGSGRYEQFF.

This rearrangement joins TRBV7-9 to TRBJ2-1; D gene ambiguous. The V and J ends lost 1 base and 5 bases respectively, with 6 bases between them. The CDR3 covers 13 residues. Germline lookup yields CDR1 SEHNR and CDR2 FQNEAQ (reference sequence). The CDR3 bases are TGTGCCAGCAGCTTAGGAGGTCACAATGAGCAGTTCTTC. Protein sequence: CASSLGGHNEQFF. Variable domain in full (rest from reference TRBV7-9 and TRBJ2-1): DTGVSQNPRHKITKRGQNVTFRCDPISEHNRLYWYRQTLGQGPEFLTYFQNEAQLEKSRLLSDRFSAERPKGSFSTLEIQRTEQGDSAMYLCASSLGGHNEQFFGPGTRLTVL.

This clone has just a few counts. The genes are TRBV30 and TRBJ1-1; D may be TRBD1 (5 bases). The germline gives CDR1 GTSNPN, CDR2 SVGIG (reference sequence). This CDR3 contains 14 residues. With 4 bases removed from V and 1 base from J, the gap between germline ends came to 13 bases. The CDR3 nucleotides read TGTGCCTGGATGCTTCGTGACAGGAACACTGAAGCTTTCTTT. This gives the protein CAWMLRDRNTEAFF. Together with reference TRBV30 and TRBJ1-1, the CDR3 gives the full variable domain: SQTIHQWPATLVQPVGSPLSLECTVEGTSNPNLYWYRQAAGRGLQLLFYSVGIGQISSEVPQNLSASRPQDRQFILSSKKLLLSDSGFYLCAWMLRDRNTEAFFGQGTRLTVV.

V usage is TRBV25-1 and J usage is TRBJ1-6; no definite D call. Between the trimmed V and J ends, which lost 6 bases and 4 bases, there was a span of 7 bases. Germline V CDR1 and CDR2: MGHDK, SYGVNS. CDR3 length: 13 residues. CDR3 protein: CASRTSYNSPLHF. CDR3 DNA: TGTGCCAGCAGGACATCTTATAATTCACCCCTCCACTTT.

This CDR3 reads CASSSAVRGVYEQYF. In nucleotides, the CDR3 is TGTGCCAGCAGCTCCGCGGTGCGGGGGGTCTACGAGCAGTACTTC. This chain connects TRBV11-2 to TRBJ2-7; TRBD2 matches 8 bases. Unmatched junction bases numbered 8, after V lost 4 bases and J lost 3 bases. Germline V gene sequence: CDR1 SGHAT, CDR2 FQNNGV. This CDR3 has 15 amino acids.

This chain joins TRBV5-1 and TRBJ2-1; 12 bases are shared with TRBD2. Germline-derived CDR1 and CDR2 are SGHRS and YFSETQ. This CDR3 has 18 residues. The trim removed 7 bases at V and 0 bases at J, leaving 11 bases unmatched. CDR3 loop: CASADGLAGSSSYNEQFF. Written as DNA, the CDR3 is TGCGCCAGCGCGGACGGACTAGCGGGATCGAGCTCCTACAATGAGCAGTTCTTC. The full variable domain, its missing parts supplied by reference TRBV5-1 and TRBJ2-1, is KAGVTQTPRYLIKTRGQQVTLSCSPISGHRSVSWYQQTPGQGLQFLFEYFSETQRNKGNFPGRFSGRQFSNSRSEMNVSTLELGDSALYLCASADGLAGSSSYNEQFFGPGTRLTVL.

This clone was picked up one time. This rearrangement joins TRBV19 to TRBJ1-1, with D perhaps matching TRBD1 (5 bases). In germline, CDR1 is LNHDA, CDR2 SQIVND (reference sequence). Trimming shortened V by 5 bases and J by 1 base, and 8 bases separated the two germline ends. The CDR3 contains 13 residues. CDR3 bases: TGTGCCAGTAGTCCTCAGGGGAACACTGAAGCTTTCTTT. Protein product: CASSPQGNTEAFF. The full variable domain, in which reference TRBV19 and TRBJ1-1 provide the parts outside the CDR3, is DGGITQSPKYLFRKEGQNVTLSCEQNLNHDAMYWYRQDPGQGLRLIYYSQIVNDFQKGDIAEGYSVSREKKESFPLTVTSAQKNPTAFYLCASSPQGNTEAFFGQGTRLTVV.

The chain has TRBV4-1 and TRBJ2-7, with 8 bases lining up with TRBD2. The length of the CDR3 is 18 residues. Looked up from germline, CDR1 is MGHRA and CDR2 is YSYEKL. V trimming: 3 bases; J trimming: 1 base; junction bases outside the gene matches: 14. CDR3 in amino acids: CASSHLGGSGAISYEQYF. The CDR3 region has the DNA TGCGCCAGCAGCCATCTGGGTGGTAGCGGGGCAATATCCTACGAGCAGTACTTC.

The V gene is TRBV2, the J gene TRBJ2-2; weak D call: TRBD1 (7 bases). Trimming shortened V by 4 bases and J by 5 bases, and 14 bases separated the two germline ends. The CDR3 extends over 15 amino acids. The germline V gene has CDR1 SNHLY and CDR2 FYNNEI. The CDR3 nucleotides are TGTGCCAGCAGTGGCGCCCAGGGGGGAACCGGGGAGCTGTTTTTT. Its protein is CASSGAQGGTGELFF.

The V call is TRBV5-1, the J call TRBJ2-5; TRBD2 matches at 9 bases. Per germline, CDR1 SGHRS and CDR2 YFSETQ. The trim removed 3 bases at V and 5 bases at J, leaving 11 bases unmatched. The CDR3 sequence is 16 residues long. CDR3 sequence: CASSWTPSGDGETQYF. The CDR3, as DNA: TGCGCCAGCAGCTGGACGCCTAGCGGGGACGGGGAGACCCAGTACTTC.

The V and J genes are TRBV28 and TRBJ2-1, with D possibly matching TRBD2 (5 bases). CDR3 length equals 14 residues. V shed 6 bases and J shed 2 bases, with 11 bases lying between them. Per germline, CDR1 MDHEN and CDR2 SYDVKM. This CDR3 reads CASRRSGAYNEQFF. In DNA form, the CDR3 reads TGTGCCAGCAGGCGCAGCGGCGCCTACAATGAGCAGTTCTTC.

This clone was observed a few times. V is TRBV27 and J is TRBJ2-7, with 16 bases matching TRBD2. The CDR3 runs to 16 residues. V was pared by 5 bases and J by 2 bases, with 3 bases of the junction left unmatched. CDR1 is MNHEY, CDR2 SMNVEV, per germline (reference sequence). CDR3 residues: CASSTGLAGGPYEQYF. The CDR3 DNA reads TGTGCCAGCAGTACGGGACTAGCGGGAGGGCCCTACGAGCAGTACTTC.

CDR3 in amino acids: CASSFSSGGAGDTQYF. The DNA of the CDR3 is TGTGCCAGCAGCTTTTCTAGCGGGGGGGCCGGAGATACGCAGTATTTT. The J gene is TRBJ2-3, the V gene TRBV9; 12 nucleotides align to TRBD2. Per the germline V gene, CDR1 is SGDLS and CDR2 is YYNGEE. J gave up 5 bases and V 4 bases, and 8 bases lay outside the gene matches. The CDR3 is 16 amino acids.

This clone was recorded only once. V gene TRBV9 combines with J gene TRBJ2-1, with TRBD2 identical over 7 bases. Germline loops: CDR1 SGDLS, CDR2 YYNGEE. The CDR3 contains 16 residues. The ends lost 3 bases at V and 7 bases at J; junction bases unmatched: 13. CDR3 protein: CASSAPPGLPFNEQFF. The CDR3 bases are TGTGCCAGCAGCGCCCCCCCGGGACTACCATTTAATGAGCAGTTCTTC.

The gene calls are TRBV18 and TRBJ1-1; D is ambiguous. The CDR3 consists of 14 residues. Trimming removed 3 bases at V and 0 bases at J, with 8 bases between. Per the germline V gene, CDR1 is KGHSH and CDR2 is LQKENI. Written as DNA, the CDR3 is TGTGCCAGCTCACCCGAGGTTATGAACACTGAAGCTTTCTTT. This gives the protein CASSPEVMNTEAFF.

The CDR3 protein is CASSLLELNTEAFF. Written as DNA, the CDR3 is TGCGCCAGCAGCTTGCTGGAGCTGAACACTGAAGCTTTCTTT. The V and J genes are TRBV5-1 and TRBJ1-1; D remains ambiguous. The CDR3 length is 14 residues. Trimming took 1 base from V and 0 from J, leaving 7 bases between them. Germline V lookup: CDR1 SGHRS, CDR2 YFSETQ.

The CDR3 reads CATDSPEVDITLFYEQYF. CDR3 sequence (DNA): TGTGCCACCGATTCACCCGAGGTAGATATTACCCTCTTCTACGAGCAGTACTTC. The chain joins TRBV15 to TRBJ2-7; no clear D. The CDR3 is 18 residues long. Trimming took off 8 bases at V and 3 bases at J, with 29 bases between the two ends. Germline CDR1 reads LNHNV; CDR2 reads YYDKDF (reference sequence).

This clone was counted between two and nine times. The chain has TRBV4-3 and TRBJ1-6; D is perhaps TRBD1 (6 bases). Trimming stripped 0 bases from V and 6 bases from J, with 9 bases between. Germline assignment: CDR1 LGHNA and CDR2 YSLEER. The length of the CDR3 is 15 residues. CDR3 protein: CASSQDNRVNSPLHF. CDR3 DNA sequence: TGCGCCAGCAGCCAAGACAACAGGGTTAATTCACCCCTCCACTTT.

This clone was detected once. The chain is built from TRBV6-1 and TRBJ2-6; TRBD1 might be the D (6 bases). The V gene lost 0 bases and the J gene lost 0 bases, with 18 bases spanning the gap. Germline CDR1 reads MNHNS; CDR2 reads SASEGT. The CDR3 loop spans 20 amino acids. This CDR3 reads CASSEASYRDGLSGANVLTF. The CDR3 DNA follows: TGTGCCAGCAGTGAAGCCAGCTACAGGGATGGTCTCTCTGGGGCCAACGTCCTGACTTTC.

This chain uses TRBV18 with TRBJ2-1; a weak D match, TRBD1 (5 bases). Germline V lookup: CDR1 KGHSH, CDR2 LQKENI. The length of the CDR3 is 14 residues. The V gene lost 5 bases and the J gene lost 5 bases, with 13 bases spanning the gap. CDR3 sequence (DNA): TGTGCCAGCTCATCGACAGATGGGGACAATGAGCAGTTCTTC. As protein: CASSSTDGDNEQFF.

The CDR3 loop is CASKPGQANTEAFF. Written as DNA, the CDR3 is TGTGCCAGCAAACCGGGACAGGCGAACACTGAAGCTTTCTTT. The rearrangement joins TRBV6-5 to TRBJ1-1, with TRBD1 matching 8 bases. CDR1 MNHEY and CDR2 SVGAGI come from the germline V gene. The trim removed 7 bases at V and 1 base at J, leaving 5 bases unmatched. The length of the CDR3 is 14 residues.

The V and J genes are TRBV29-1 and TRBJ1-2; D is unclear. CDR3 size: 15 residues. Per the germline V gene, CDR1 is SQVTM and CDR2 is ANQGSEA. The V end lost 4 bases, the J end lost 3 bases, and 18 bases lay between the germline ends. CDR3 DNA sequence: TGCAGCGTTGTCGAGTTTGGGTCCGCGGACTATGGCTACACCTTC. Protein: CSVVEFGSADYGYTF.

V is TRBV6-1 and J is TRBJ1-2; a weak D match, TRBD1 (5 bases). Germline V gene lookup returns CDR1 MNHNS and CDR2 SASEGT. V lost 4 bases, J lost 5 bases, and 17 bases lay in between. The CDR3 consists of 15 residues. The CDR3 DNA sequence: TGTGCCAGCAGTGCGCAGGGATTAACCGGGTATGGCTACACCTTC. Its protein is CASSAQGLTGYGYTF.

This chain uses TRBV7-9 with TRBJ1-2; D not certain. CDR3 length equals 16 residues. Trimming took 2 bases from V and 1 from J, leaving 14 bases between them. Germline values: CDR1 SEHNR, CDR2 FQNEAQ (reference sequence). The CDR3 sequence: CASSLQASFFNYGYTF. CDR3 DNA sequence: TGTGCCAGCAGCTTACAGGCCAGCTTTTTTAACTATGGCTACACCTTC.